One sample yielded the 6 T cell receptor beta chains listed below, sequenced in a study of identical twins. In TCRdb, the 5' RACE reads were re-called with MiXCR into one record per CDR3 protein. The sample contains a few hundred thousand distinct CDR3 sequences, approximately 25% of which appear only once. These data were also reused for a study on T cells expressing NK-cell markers.

The sample comprised CD4+ T cells sorted from blood. These receptors all stem from a woman in her late teens or twenties in good health.

The rearrangement joins TRBV20-1 to TRBJ2-7, with 8 bases matching TRBD2. In germline, CDR1 is DFQATT, CDR2 SNEGSKA (reference sequence). V was pared by 6 bases and J by 4 bases, with 14 bases of the junction left unmatched. This CDR3 comprises 15 residues. The CDR3 DNA is TGCAGTGCAAACGGGATAGCGGGATCTAGTTACGAGCAGTACTTC. Translated: CSANGIAGSSYEQYF.

This clonotype appeared a few times. The chain links TRBV7-2 to TRBJ1-5; weak D call: TRBD1 (6 bases). The CDR3 spans 15 residues. Germline CDR1 and CDR2: SGHTA and FQGNSA. Trimming removed 3 bases from V and 3 bases from J, with 12 bases in between. Here the CDR3 DNA reads TGTGCCAGCAGCTTCGATCCAGGGGACAATCAGCCCCAGCATTTT. This translates into CASSFDPGDNQPQHF. The full variable domain, rest sourced from reference TRBV7-2 and TRBJ1-5, is GAGVSQSPSNKVTEKGKDVELRCDPISGHTALYWYRQSLGQGLEFLIYFQGNSAPDKSGLPSDRFSAERTGGSVSTLTIQRTQQEDSAVYLCASSFDPGDNQPQHFGDGTRLSIL.

The genes are TRBV5-1 and TRBJ2-7; 10 bases match TRBD2. V lost 7 bases and J lost 2; bases outside the gene matches: 6. The CDR3 consists of 14 residues. Germline V gives CDR1 SGHRS, CDR2 YFSETQ. Written as DNA, the CDR3 is TGCGCCAGCGGAAGCGGGAGGGCCCCCTACGAGCAGTACTTC. It translates to CASGSGRAPYEQYF.

This clonotype has just a few counts. The chain links TRBV11-1 to TRBJ2-2; perhaps TRBD1 as D (6 bases). Per germline, CDR1 SGHAT and CDR2 FQDESV (reference sequence). The germline V and J ends were trimmed by 2 bases and 8 bases, with 9 bases remaining between them. The CDR3 has 13 residues. The CDR3 is CASSLNGQGELFF. In nucleotides, the CDR3 is TGTGCCAGCAGCTTAAATGGACAGGGGGAGCTGTTTTTT.

Of note for this clonotype: Just one base apart from a much larger clone, this may be a read error. The chain is built from TRBV10-3 and TRBJ2-1; 7 bases are shared with TRBD2. Germline values: CDR1 ENHRY, CDR2 SYGVKD. The V and J ends lost 10 bases and 6 bases, in that order; junction bases with no gene match: 12. CDR3 length: 14 amino acids. CDR3 nucleotides: TGTGCCACCAGCGGGATCAGCACCCCCAATGAGCAGTTCTTC. Translation gives CATSGISTPNEQFF.

This clonotype has just a few counts. The chain carries TRBV20-1 and TRBJ2-1; 9 nucleotides align to TRBD2. Germline trimming cut 0 bases from V and 13 bases from J; bases unmatched to any gene: 4. The CDR3 spans 12 residues. Germline loops: CDR1 DFQATT, CDR2 SNEGSKA (reference sequence). The CDR3 sequence: CSARDPLAGQFF. The CDR3 nucleotides read TGCAGTGCTAGAGATCCTCTAGCGGGACAGTTCTTC.